This TCR beta chain comes out of a study of blood T cell repertoires in COVID-19. Turning to the study itself: Spain, Italy and the United States supplied samples that represented acute and convalescent COVID-19. T cells, B-cell-depleted T cells, or PBMCs provided the cDNA or gDNA that served as material.

Per the original data handling: Estimated nucleated cell counts came from reference gene primer amplification. TCRdb's copy holds only in-frame clones and misses some; the assay was immunoSEQ multiplex PCR. The V and J calls and clone size come from that table; D and trimming were worked out from the DNA. Found here are 150,000 to 250,000 clones, approximately 80% of them singletons; the top ten hold approximately 6.9%. Germline V gene data show CDR1 as LNHDA and CDR2 as SQIVND (reference sequence). Trimming at V came to 7 bases and at J to 6 bases, leaving 19 bases not matched to a gene. The CDR3 is made up of 17 amino acids. This clone was picked up one time.

The chain carries TRBV19 and TRBJ1-1; 8 bases fit TRBD1. This TCR came from a human donor with acute or convalescent COVID-19. The donor label of this sample is uncertain. Sequenced: peripheral blood. Here the CDR3 reads CASTAQGARALVAEAFF. In DNA, the CDR3 is TGTGCCAGTACTGCCCAGGGGGCGCGGGCTTTGGTGGCTGAAGCTTTCTTT. Variable domain in full (rest from reference TRBV19 and TRBJ1-1): DGGITQSPKYLFRKEGQNVTLSCEQNLNHDAMYWYRQDPGQGLRLIYYSQIVNDFQKGDIAEGYSVSREKKESFPLTVTSAQKNPTAFYLCASTAQGARALVAEAFFGQGTRLTVV.